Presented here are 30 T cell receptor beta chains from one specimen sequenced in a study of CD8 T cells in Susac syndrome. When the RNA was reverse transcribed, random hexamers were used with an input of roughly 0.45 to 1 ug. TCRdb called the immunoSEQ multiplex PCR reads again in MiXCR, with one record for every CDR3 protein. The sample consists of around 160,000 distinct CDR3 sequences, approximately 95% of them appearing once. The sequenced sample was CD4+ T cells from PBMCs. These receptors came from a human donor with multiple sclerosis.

The CDR3 DNA follows: TGTGCCAGTACGAGGGGGTCGACTGAAGCTTTCTTT. Its translation: CASTRGSTEAFF. The chain links TRBV5-6 to TRBJ1-1, with D possibly being TRBD1 (6 bases). V lost 8 bases and J lost 5, with 13 bases in between. The CDR3 runs 12 residues. Per germline, CDR1 SGHDT and CDR2 YYEEEE.

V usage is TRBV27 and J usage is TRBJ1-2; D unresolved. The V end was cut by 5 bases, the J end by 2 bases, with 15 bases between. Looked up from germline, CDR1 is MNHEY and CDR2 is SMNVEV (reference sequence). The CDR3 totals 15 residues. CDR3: CASSVMPGKNYGYTF. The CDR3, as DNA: TGTGCCAGCAGTGTCATGCCCGGGAAAAACTATGGCTACACCTTC.

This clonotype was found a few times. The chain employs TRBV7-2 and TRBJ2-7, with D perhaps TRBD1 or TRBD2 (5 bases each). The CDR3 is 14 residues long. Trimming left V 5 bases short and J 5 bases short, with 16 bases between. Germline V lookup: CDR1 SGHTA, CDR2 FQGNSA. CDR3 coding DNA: TGTGCCAGCAGCCCCTCGGGGCCCGGCGACGAGCAGTACTTC. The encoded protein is CASSPSGPGDEQYF. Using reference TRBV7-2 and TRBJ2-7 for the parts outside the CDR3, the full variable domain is GAGVSQSPSNKVTEKGKDVELRCDPISGHTALYWYRQSLGQGLEFLIYFQGNSAPDKSGLPSDRFSAERTGGSVSTLTIQRTQQEDSAVYLCASSPSGPGDEQYFGPGTRLTVT.

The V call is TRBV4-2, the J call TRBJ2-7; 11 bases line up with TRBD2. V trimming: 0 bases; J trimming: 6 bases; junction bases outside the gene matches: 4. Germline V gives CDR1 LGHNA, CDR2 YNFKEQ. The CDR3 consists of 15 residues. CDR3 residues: CASSQDWLAGGEQYF. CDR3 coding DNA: TGTGCCAGCAGCCAAGATTGGCTAGCGGGAGGCGAGCAGTACTTC.

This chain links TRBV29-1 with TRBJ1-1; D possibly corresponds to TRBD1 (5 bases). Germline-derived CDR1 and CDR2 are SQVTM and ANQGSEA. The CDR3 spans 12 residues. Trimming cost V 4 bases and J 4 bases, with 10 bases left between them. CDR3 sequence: CSVGRESTEAFF. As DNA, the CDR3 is TGCAGCGTTGGCAGGGAGTCCACTGAAGCTTTCTTT.

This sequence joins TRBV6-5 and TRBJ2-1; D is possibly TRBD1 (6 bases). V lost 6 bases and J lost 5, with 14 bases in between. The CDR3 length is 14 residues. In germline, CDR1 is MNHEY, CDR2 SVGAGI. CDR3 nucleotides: TGTGCCAGCAGCCGGGACACAATAAACAATGAGCAGTTCTTC. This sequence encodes CASSRDTINNEQFF.

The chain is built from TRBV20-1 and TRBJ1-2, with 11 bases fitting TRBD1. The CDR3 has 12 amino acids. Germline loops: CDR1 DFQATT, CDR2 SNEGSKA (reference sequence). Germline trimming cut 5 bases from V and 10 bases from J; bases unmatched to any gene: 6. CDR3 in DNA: TGCAGTGCTCCCCGGACAGGGGGCGACTACACCTTC. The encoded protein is CSAPRTGGDYTF.

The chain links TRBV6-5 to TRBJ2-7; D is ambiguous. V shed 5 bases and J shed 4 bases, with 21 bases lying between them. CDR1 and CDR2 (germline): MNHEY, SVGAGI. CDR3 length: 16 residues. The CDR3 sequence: CASSNPRTGTIYEQYF. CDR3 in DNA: TGTGCCAGCAGTAACCCGAGGACGGGTACGATATACGAGCAGTACTTC.

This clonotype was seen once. The CDR3 nucleotides are TGTGCCAGCAGCCTAGATGGTTGGGGGAGCGAGCAGTACTTC. It is translated as CASSLDGWGSEQYF. The rearrangement joins TRBV7-2 to TRBJ2-7; perhaps D is TRBD1 or TRBD2 (5 bases each). This CDR3 is 14 amino acids long. V was cut by 5 bases and J by 6 bases, with 17 bases left in between. The germline gives CDR1 SGHTA, CDR2 FQGNSA.

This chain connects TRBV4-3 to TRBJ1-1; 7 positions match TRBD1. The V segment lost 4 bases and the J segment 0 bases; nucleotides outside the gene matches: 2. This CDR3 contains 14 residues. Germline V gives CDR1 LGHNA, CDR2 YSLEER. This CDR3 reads CASSPGQMNTEAFF. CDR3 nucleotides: TGCGCCAGCAGCCCGGGACAGATGAACACTGAAGCTTTCTTT.

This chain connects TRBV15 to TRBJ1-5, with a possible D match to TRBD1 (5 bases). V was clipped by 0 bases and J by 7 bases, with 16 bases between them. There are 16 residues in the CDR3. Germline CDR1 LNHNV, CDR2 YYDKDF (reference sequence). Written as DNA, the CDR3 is TGTGCCACCAGCAGAGAGGGCGGCCCGGGGGGGCAGCCCCAGCATTTT. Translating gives CATSREGGPGGQPQHF.

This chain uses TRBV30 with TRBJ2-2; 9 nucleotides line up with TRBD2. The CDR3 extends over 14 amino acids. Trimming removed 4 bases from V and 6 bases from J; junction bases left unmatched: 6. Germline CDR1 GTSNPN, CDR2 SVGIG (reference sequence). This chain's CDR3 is CAWILAGVSGELFF. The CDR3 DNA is TGTGCCTGGATTTTAGCGGGAGTCTCCGGGGAGCTGTTTTTT.

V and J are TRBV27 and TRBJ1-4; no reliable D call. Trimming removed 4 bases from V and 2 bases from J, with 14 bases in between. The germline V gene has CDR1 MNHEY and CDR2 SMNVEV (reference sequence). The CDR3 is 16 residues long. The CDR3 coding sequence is TGTGCCAGCAGTTCGCCTAGGGTCGGGACTAATGAAAAACTGTTTTTT. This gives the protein CASSSPRVGTNEKLFF.

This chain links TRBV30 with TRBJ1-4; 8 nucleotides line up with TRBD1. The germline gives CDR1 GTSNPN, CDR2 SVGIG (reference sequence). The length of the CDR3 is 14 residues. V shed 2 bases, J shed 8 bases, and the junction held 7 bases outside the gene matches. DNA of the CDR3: TGTGCCTGGAGTTACGGACAGGGATGGGAAAAACTGTTTTTT. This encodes CAWSYGQGWEKLFF.

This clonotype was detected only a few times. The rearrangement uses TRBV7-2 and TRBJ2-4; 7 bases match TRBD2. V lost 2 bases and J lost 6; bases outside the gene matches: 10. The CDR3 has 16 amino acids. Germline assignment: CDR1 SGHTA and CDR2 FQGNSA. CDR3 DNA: TGTGCCAGCAGCTTACGGAGGGGAGGGCCTGGAAACATTCAGTACTTC. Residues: CASSLRRGGPGNIQYF.

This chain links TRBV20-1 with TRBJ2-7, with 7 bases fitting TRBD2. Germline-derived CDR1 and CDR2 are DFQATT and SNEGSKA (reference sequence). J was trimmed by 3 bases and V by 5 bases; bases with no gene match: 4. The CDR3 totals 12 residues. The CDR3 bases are TGCAGTGCTGGGGGGAGGGGCTACGAGCAGTACTTC. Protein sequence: CSAGGRGYEQYF.

The CDR3 region has the DNA TGTGCCAGCACGGGGGACACTGAAGCTTTCTTT. This translates into CASTGDTEAFF. V is TRBV18 and J is TRBJ1-1, with D possibly being TRBD1 (5 bases). Between the trimmed V and J ends, which lost 8 bases and 3 bases, there was a span of 7 bases. The CDR3 contains 11 residues. The germline V gene encodes CDR1 KGHSH and CDR2 LQKENI.

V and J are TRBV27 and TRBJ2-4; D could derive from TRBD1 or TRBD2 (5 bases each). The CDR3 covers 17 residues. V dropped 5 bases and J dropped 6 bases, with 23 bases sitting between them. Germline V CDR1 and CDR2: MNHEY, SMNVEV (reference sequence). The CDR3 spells CASSPYRGQLSGNIQYF. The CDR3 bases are TGTGCCAGCAGTCCATACCGGGGCCAACTAAGCGGAAACATTCAGTACTTC.

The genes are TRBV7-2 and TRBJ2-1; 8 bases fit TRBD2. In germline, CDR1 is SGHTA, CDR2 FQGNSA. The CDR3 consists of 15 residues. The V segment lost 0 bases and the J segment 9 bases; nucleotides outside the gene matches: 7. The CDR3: CASSLARVAGSEQFF. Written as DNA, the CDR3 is TGTGCCAGCAGCTTAGCGAGGGTAGCGGGATCTGAGCAGTTCTTC. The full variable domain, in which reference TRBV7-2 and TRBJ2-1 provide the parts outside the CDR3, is GAGVSQSPSNKVTEKGKDVELRCDPISGHTALYWYRQSLGQGLEFLIYFQGNSAPDKSGLPSDRFSAERTGGSVSTLTIQRTQQEDSAVYLCASSLARVAGSEQFFGPGTRLTVL.

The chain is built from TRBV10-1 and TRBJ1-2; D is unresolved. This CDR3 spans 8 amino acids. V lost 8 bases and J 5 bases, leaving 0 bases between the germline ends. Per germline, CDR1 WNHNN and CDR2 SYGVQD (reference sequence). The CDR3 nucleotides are TGCGCCAGCTATGGCTACACCTTC. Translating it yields CASYGYTF.

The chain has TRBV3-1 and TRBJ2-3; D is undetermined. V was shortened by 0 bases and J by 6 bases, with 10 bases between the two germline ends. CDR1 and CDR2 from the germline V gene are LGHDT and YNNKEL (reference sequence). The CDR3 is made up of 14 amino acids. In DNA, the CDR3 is TGTGCCAGCAGCCAAGAGAGTAGTCGGGATACGCAGTATTTT. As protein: CASSQESSRDTQYF.

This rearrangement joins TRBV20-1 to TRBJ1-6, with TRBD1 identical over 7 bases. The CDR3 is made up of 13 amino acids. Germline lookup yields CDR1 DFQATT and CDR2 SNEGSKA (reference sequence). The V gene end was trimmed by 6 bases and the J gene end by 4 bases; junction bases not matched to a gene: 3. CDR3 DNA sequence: TGCAGTGCGACGGGACAGTATAATTCACCCCTCCACTTT. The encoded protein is CSATGQYNSPLHF.

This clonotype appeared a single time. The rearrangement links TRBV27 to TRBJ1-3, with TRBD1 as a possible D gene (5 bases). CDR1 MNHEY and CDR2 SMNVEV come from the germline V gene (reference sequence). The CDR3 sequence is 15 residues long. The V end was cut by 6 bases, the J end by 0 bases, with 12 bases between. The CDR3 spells CASRPGFSSGNTIYF. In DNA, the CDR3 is TGTGCCAGCAGACCAGGGTTCAGCTCTGGAAACACCATATATTTT.

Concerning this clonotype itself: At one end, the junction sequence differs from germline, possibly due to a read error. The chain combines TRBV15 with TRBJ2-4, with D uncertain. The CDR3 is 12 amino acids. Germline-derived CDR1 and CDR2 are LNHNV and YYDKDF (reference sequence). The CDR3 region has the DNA TGTGCCACCGGCAGAGATCGCAACATTCAGTACTTC. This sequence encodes CATGRDRNIQYF.

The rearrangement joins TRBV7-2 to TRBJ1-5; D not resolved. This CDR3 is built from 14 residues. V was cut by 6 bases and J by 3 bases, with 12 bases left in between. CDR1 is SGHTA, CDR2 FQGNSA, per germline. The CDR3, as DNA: TGTGCCAGCAGTCGAGACGGCAACAATCAGCCCCAGCATTTT. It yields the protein CASSRDGNNQPQHF.

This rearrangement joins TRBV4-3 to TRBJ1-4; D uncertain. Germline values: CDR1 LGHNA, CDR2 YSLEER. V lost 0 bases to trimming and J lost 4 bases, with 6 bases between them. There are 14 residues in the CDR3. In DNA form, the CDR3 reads TGCGCCAGCAGCCAAGATGGAGGTAATGAAAAACTGTTTTTT. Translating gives CASSQDGGNEKLFF.

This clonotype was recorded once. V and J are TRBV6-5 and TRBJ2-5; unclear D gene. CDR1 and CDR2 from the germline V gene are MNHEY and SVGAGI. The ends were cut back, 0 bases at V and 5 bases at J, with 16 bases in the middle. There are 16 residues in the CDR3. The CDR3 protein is CASSYSSADLGETQYF. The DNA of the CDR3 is TGTGCCAGCAGTTACTCATCGGCAGACCTTGGGGAGACCCAGTACTTC.

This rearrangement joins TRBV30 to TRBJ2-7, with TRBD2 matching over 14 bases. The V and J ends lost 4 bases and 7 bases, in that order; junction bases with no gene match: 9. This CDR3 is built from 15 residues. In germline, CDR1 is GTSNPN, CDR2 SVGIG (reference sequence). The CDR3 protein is CAWTKGLAGAEEQYF. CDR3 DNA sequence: TGTGCCTGGACCAAGGGACTAGCGGGAGCGGAAGAGCAGTACTTC.

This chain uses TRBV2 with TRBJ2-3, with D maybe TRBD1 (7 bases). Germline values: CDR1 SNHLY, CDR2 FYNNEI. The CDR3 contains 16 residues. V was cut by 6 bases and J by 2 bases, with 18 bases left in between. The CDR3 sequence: CASSLQGEDLTDTQYF. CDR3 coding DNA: TGTGCCAGCAGCTTGCAGGGGGAGGACCTCACAGATACGCAGTATTTT.

The DNA for the CDR3 is TGTGCCAGCAGTCCCGTGGGACAGGGCTACGAGCAGTACTTC. It is translated as CASSPVGQGYEQYF. This sequence joins TRBV27 and TRBJ2-7; 9 bases fit TRBD1. J was trimmed by 3 bases and V by 5 bases; bases with no gene match: 5. From germline, CDR1 is MNHEY and CDR2 SMNVEV (reference sequence). The CDR3 runs 14 residues.